Listed below are T cell receptor beta chains from one sample, sequenced in a study of blood T cell repertoires in COVID-19. Assay: immunoSEQ multiplex PCR; the TCRdb copy retains only in-frame clones and omits some. The sample has some 190,000 clones; roughly 82% are singletons. Sequencing was carried out using peripheral blood. Receptors originate from a woman aged 60-75 years with COVID-19, enrolled during active disease. CDR3s include the opening cysteine and the closing phenylalanine or tryptophan. Fields, in order: V gene, D gene, J gene, clone size, CDR3 DNA, CDR3 protein. The D gene is left open where the match is weak. Clone size is stated in some rows and not others, as once, few, many or a class when expanded.

v_call: TRBV7-2; d_call: TRBD2; j_call: TRBJ2-3; clone_size: -; cdr3_nt: TGTGCCAGCAGCTTACAGGCTAGCGGGGGCTACACAGATACGCAGTATTTT; cdr3_aa: CASSLQASGGYTDTQYF
v_call: TRBV28; d_call: TRBD1; j_call: TRBJ1-3; clone_size: -; cdr3_nt: TGTGCCGGTCAGGGGGCCTCTGGAAACACCATATATTTT; cdr3_aa: CAGQGASGNTIYF
v_call: TRBV2; d_call: -; j_call: TRBJ2-6; clone_size: -; cdr3_nt: TGTGCCAGCATGGCCCGCTCTGGGGCCAACGTCCTGACTTTC; cdr3_aa: CASMARSGANVLTF
v_call: TRBV2; d_call: TRBD2; j_call: TRBJ2-3; clone_size: -; cdr3_nt: TGTGCCAGCAGTGAATCCTCAGCGGGAGTGGTACCCACAGATACGCAGTATTTT; cdr3_aa: CASSESSAGVVPTDTQYF
v_call: TRBV7-6; d_call: TRBD1; j_call: TRBJ1-1; clone_size: -; cdr3_nt: TGTGCCAGCAGCTTAGCGTCAGGACAGGCCGGAGCTTTCTTT; cdr3_aa: CASSLASGQAGAFF
v_call: TRBV5-4; d_call: TRBD2; j_call: TRBJ2-7; clone_size: once; cdr3_nt: TGTGCCAGCAGCTTACAAGCGGGAGTTTACGAGCAGTACTTC; cdr3_aa: CASSLQAGVYEQYF
v_call: TRBV28; d_call: TRBD1; j_call: TRBJ1-4; clone_size: -; cdr3_nt: TGTGCCAGCCGGACCACAGGGGATAGTGAAAAACTGTTTTTT; cdr3_aa: CASRTTGDSEKLFF
v_call: TRBV7-3; d_call: TRBD2; j_call: TRBJ2-1; clone_size: -; cdr3_nt: TGTGCCAGCAGCTTATACGCCCTAGCGGGAGTGGGTGAGCAGTTCTTC; cdr3_aa: CASSLYALAGVGEQFF
v_call: TRBV9; d_call: TRBD2; j_call: TRBJ2-5; clone_size: -; cdr3_nt: TGTGCCAGCAGCGTCCCACTAGCGGGAGGTCGCGAGACCCAGTACTTC; cdr3_aa: CASSVPLAGGRETQYF
v_call: TRBV5-4; d_call: TRBD1; j_call: TRBJ2-5; clone_size: -; cdr3_nt: TGTGCCAGCAGCCAGACAGGGGGCGCGGAGACCCAGTACTTC; cdr3_aa: CASSQTGGAETQYF
v_call: TRBV5-6; d_call: -; j_call: TRBJ1-5; clone_size: -; cdr3_nt: TGTGCCAGCAGCCGCGGTACCGGGAGTTTTCAGCCCCAGCATTTT; cdr3_aa: CASSRGTGSFQPQHF
v_call: TRBV14; d_call: TRBD1; j_call: TRBJ1-3; clone_size: once; cdr3_nt: TGTGCCAGCAGCCCCGACCCAACCTTGGGTAAACGCGTGACAGGGTGGAACACCATATATTTT; cdr3_aa: CASSPDPTLGKRVTGWNTIYF
v_call: TRBV3-1/TRBV3-2; d_call: TRBD1; j_call: TRBJ1-2; clone_size: -; cdr3_nt: TGTGCCAGCAGCCAAGTAGGGGGCGCGGGGGGCTACACCTTC; cdr3_aa: CASSQVGGAGGYTF
v_call: TRBV2; d_call: -; j_call: TRBJ1-1; clone_size: -; cdr3_nt: TGTGCCAGCAGTGATGTAGGGGCCCGTATGAACACTGAAGCTTTCTTT; cdr3_aa: CASSDVGARMNTEAFF
v_call: TRBV19; d_call: TRBD1; j_call: TRBJ1-2; clone_size: -; cdr3_nt: TGTGCCACGGACAGGGGGTACACCTTC; cdr3_aa: CATDRGYTF
v_call: TRBV5-5; d_call: -; j_call: TRBJ1-4; clone_size: -; cdr3_nt: TGTGCCGGCGGGACGGGGGGAGTGGATGAAAAACTGTTTTTT; cdr3_aa: CAGGTGGVDEKLFF
v_call: TRBV18; d_call: -; j_call: TRBJ1-1; clone_size: -; cdr3_nt: TGTGCCAGCTCACCATCCCGACAGGCTAATGAAGCTTTCTTT; cdr3_aa: CASSPSRQANEAFF
v_call: TRBV5-4; d_call: TRBD2; j_call: TRBJ2-3; clone_size: few; cdr3_nt: TGTGCCAGCAGCTTGGCAGCGGGACTTAGCACAGATACGCAGTATTTT; cdr3_aa: CASSLAAGLSTDTQYF
v_call: TRBV18; d_call: TRBD1; j_call: TRBJ2-1; clone_size: -; cdr3_nt: TGTGCCAGTCGACAGGGGATCGATGAGCAGTTCTTC; cdr3_aa: CASRQGIDEQFF
v_call: TRBV4-3; d_call: -; j_call: TRBJ2-2; clone_size: -; cdr3_nt: TGCGCCAGCAGCCAAGGGACTTCAGGGGGGTACACCGGGGAGCTGTTTTTT; cdr3_aa: CASSQGTSGGYTGELFF
v_call: TRBV18; d_call: TRBD1; j_call: TRBJ2-5; clone_size: -; cdr3_nt: TGTGCCAGCTCACCCAGGACAGGGGTGAAAGAGACCCAGTACTTC; cdr3_aa: CASSPRTGVKETQYF
v_call: TRBV5-1; d_call: TRBD1; j_call: TRBJ1-4; clone_size: -; cdr3_nt: TGCGCCAGCAGATTGAGGACAGGGGGCATAGAAAAACTGTTTTTT; cdr3_aa: CASRLRTGGIEKLFF
v_call: TRBV7-2; d_call: TRBD2; j_call: TRBJ2-1; clone_size: -; cdr3_nt: TGTGCCAGCAGCTTAGGATGGACTAGCGGGAGAAATGAGCAGTTCTTC; cdr3_aa: CASSLGWTSGRNEQFF
v_call: TRBV10-3; d_call: -; j_call: TRBJ2-3; clone_size: -; cdr3_nt: TGTGCCATCAGTGCTATAGACAGTAGCACAGATACGCAGTATTTT; cdr3_aa: CAISAIDSSTDTQYF
v_call: TRBV7-2; d_call: -; j_call: TRBJ1-1; clone_size: -; cdr3_nt: TGTGCCAGCAGCTTACAGGGCCCGAACACTGAAGCTTTCTTT; cdr3_aa: CASSLQGPNTEAFF
v_call: TRBV27; d_call: -; j_call: TRBJ1-2; clone_size: -; cdr3_nt: TGTGCCAGCAGGCCCCTCACAGGGTGGGACTATGGCTACACCTTC; cdr3_aa: CASRPLTGWDYGYTF
v_call: TRBV12-5; d_call: TRBD2; j_call: TRBJ2-1; clone_size: -; cdr3_nt: TGTGCTAGTGGTTTGGTATCGGGAGGTGAGCAGTTCTTC; cdr3_aa: CASGLVSGGEQFF
v_call: TRBV7-6; d_call: -; j_call: TRBJ1-6; clone_size: -; cdr3_nt: TGTGCCAGCAGCTTAGATTCGGCAGGGCTAGGTTCACCCCTCCACTTT; cdr3_aa: CASSLDSAGLGSPLHF
v_call: TRBV28; d_call: -; j_call: TRBJ1-3; clone_size: -; cdr3_nt: TGTGCCAGCAGTTTCGACCCAGCGGACAGCGCTTTCGGAAACACCATATATTTT; cdr3_aa: CASSFDPADSAFGNTIYF
v_call: TRBV5-1; d_call: TRBD1; j_call: TRBJ2-1; clone_size: -; cdr3_nt: TGCGCCACCGGGACAGGGGGCCGGAATGAGCAGTTCTTC; cdr3_aa: CATGTGGRNEQFF
v_call: TRBV6-1; d_call: TRBD1; j_call: TRBJ2-1; clone_size: -; cdr3_nt: TGTGCCAGCAGAGAAGATCCGGGACAGGGGTACAATGAGCAGTTCTTC; cdr3_aa: CASREDPGQGYNEQFF
v_call: TRBV5-5; d_call: -; j_call: TRBJ1-6; clone_size: few; cdr3_nt: TGTGCCAGCAGCTTTACGTCCGGGACCCTCCACTTT; cdr3_aa: CASSFTSGTLHF
v_call: TRBV9; d_call: TRBD1; j_call: TRBJ1-2; clone_size: -; cdr3_nt: TGTGCCAGCAGCGCCTCGACAGGGAGTGGGCTCTATGGCTACACCTTC; cdr3_aa: CASSASTGSGLYGYTF
v_call: TRBV7-2; d_call: TRBD1; j_call: TRBJ2-7; clone_size: few; cdr3_nt: TGTGCCAGCAGTCGAAGGACAGGCCGGAGCTCCTACGAGCAGTACTTC; cdr3_aa: CASSRRTGRSSYEQYF
v_call: TRBV9; d_call: -; j_call: TRBJ1-4; clone_size: -; cdr3_nt: TGTGCCAGCAGCGTAGAGCCTTCTGAAAAACTGTTTTTT; cdr3_aa: CASSVEPSEKLFF